This entry describes one T cell receptor (beta chain). These data originate in a study of molecular identifiers for immune sequencing clone quantification. Each CDR3 protein is one row after TCRdb ran MiXCR on the PCR reads. This sample has approximately 500,000 distinct CDR3 sequences, with 25% found just once. In germline, CDR1 is MNHEY, CDR2 SMNVEV (reference sequence). Trimming stripped 2 bases from V and 1 base from J, with 13 bases between. This CDR3 region has 16 residues. Sequenced input: naive CD8+ T cells from blood, with Jurkat cell RNA spiked in. Subset given: FACS-sorted CD8+CD4-CCR7+CD45RA+ naive T cells. This chain links TRBV27 with TRBJ2-3; unclear D gene. This TCR derives from a human donor in good health. Some libraries in this study had Jurkat cell RNA spiked in. This CDR3 reads CASSLGARAGTDTQYF. DNA of the CDR3: TGTGCCAGCAGTTTAGGTGCGAGAGCTGGCACAGATACGCAGTATTTT.